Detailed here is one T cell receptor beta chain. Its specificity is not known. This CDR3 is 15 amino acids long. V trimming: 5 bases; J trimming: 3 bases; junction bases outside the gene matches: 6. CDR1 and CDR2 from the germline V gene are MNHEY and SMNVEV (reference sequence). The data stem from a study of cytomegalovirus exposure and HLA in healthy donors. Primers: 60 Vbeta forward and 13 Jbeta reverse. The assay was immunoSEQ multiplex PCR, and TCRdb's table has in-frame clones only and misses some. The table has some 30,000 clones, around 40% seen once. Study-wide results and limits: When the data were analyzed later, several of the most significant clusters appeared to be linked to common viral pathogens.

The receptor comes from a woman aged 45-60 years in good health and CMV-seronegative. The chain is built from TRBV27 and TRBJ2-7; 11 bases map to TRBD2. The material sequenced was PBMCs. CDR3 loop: CASSTRLAGFYEQYF. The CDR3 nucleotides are TGTGCCAGCAGTACCCGACTAGCGGGGTTCTACGAGCAGTACTTC.